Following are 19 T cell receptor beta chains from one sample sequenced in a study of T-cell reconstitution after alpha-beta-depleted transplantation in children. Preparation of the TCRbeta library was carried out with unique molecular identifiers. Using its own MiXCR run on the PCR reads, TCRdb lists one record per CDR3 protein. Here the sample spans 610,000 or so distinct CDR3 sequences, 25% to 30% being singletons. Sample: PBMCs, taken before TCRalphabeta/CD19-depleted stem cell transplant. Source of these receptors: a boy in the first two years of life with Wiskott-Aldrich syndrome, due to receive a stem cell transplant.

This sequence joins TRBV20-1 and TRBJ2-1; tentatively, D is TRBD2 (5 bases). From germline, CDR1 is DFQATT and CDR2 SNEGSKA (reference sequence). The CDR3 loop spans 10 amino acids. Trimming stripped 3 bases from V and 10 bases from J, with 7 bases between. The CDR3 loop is CSASGKEQFF. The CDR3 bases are TGCAGTGCTAGCGGGAAAGAGCAGTTCTTC.

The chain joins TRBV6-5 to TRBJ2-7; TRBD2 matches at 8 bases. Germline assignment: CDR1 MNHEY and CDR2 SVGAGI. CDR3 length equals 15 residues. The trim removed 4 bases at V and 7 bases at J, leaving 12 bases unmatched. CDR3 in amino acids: CASSSRLAQLGEQYF. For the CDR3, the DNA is TGTGCCAGCAGTTCGCGACTAGCGCAGTTGGGGGAGCAGTACTTC.

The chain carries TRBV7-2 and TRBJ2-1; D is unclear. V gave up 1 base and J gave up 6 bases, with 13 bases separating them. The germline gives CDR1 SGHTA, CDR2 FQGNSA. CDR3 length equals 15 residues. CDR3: CASSLGAAAPNEQFF. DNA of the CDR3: TGTGCCAGCAGCTTAGGGGCGGCCGCCCCCAATGAGCAGTTCTTC.

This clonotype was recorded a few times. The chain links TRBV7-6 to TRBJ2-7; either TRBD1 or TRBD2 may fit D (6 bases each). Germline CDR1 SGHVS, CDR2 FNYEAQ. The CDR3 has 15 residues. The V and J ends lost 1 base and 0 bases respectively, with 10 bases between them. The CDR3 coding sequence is TGTGCCAGCAGCTTAGGGGGGGACACCTCCTACGAGCAGTACTTC. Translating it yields CASSLGGDTSYEQYF.

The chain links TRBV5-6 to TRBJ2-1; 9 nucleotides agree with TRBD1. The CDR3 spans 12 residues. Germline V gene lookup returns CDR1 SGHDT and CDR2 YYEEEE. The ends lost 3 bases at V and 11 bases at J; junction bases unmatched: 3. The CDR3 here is CASSWDRAKQFF. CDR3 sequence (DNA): TGTGCCAGCAGCTGGGACAGGGCAAAGCAGTTCTTC.

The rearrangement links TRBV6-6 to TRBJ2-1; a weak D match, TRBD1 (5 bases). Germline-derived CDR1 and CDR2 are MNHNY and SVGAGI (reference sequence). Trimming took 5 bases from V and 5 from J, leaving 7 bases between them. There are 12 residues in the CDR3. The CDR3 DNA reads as TGTGCCAGCAGTACAGGAAACAATGAGCAGTTCTTC. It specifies CASSTGNNEQFF.

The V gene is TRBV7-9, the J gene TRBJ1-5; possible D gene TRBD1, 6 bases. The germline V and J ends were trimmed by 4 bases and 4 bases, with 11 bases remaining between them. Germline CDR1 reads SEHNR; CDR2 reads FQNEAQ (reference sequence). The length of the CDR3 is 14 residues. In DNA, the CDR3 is TGTGCCAGCAGCTACGGGACAACAAATCAGCCCCAGCATTTT. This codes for CASSYGTTNQPQHF.

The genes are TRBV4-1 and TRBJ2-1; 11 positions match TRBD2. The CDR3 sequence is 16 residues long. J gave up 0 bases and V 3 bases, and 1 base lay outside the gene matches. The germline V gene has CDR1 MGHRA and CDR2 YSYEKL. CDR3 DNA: TGCGCCAGCAGCCATACTAGCGGGGGCTCCTACAATGAGCAGTTCTTC. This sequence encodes CASSHTSGGSYNEQFF.

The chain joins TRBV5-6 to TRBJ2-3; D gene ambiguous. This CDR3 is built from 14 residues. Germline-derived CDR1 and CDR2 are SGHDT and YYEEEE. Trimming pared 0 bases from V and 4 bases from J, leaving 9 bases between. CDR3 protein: CASSLGREPDTQYF. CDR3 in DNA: TGTGCCAGCAGCTTGGGGAGAGAGCCAGATACGCAGTATTTT.

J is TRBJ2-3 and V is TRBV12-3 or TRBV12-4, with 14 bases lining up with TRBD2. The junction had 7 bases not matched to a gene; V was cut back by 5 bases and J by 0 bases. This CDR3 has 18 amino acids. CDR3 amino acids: CASSAGLAGVLSTDTQYF. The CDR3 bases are TGTGCCAGCAGTGCGGGACTAGCGGGAGTTTTAAGCACAGATACGCAGTATTTT.

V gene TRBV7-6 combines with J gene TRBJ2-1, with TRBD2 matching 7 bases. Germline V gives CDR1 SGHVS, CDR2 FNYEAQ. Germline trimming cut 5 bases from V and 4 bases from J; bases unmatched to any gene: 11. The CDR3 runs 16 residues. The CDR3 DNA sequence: TGTGCCAGCAGCCTCAGACTAGCTACCCTATACAATGAGCAGTTCTTC. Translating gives CASSLRLATLYNEQFF. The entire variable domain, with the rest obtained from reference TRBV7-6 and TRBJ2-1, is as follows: GAGVSQSPRYKVTKRGQDVALRCDPISGHVSLYWYRQALGQGPEFLTYFNYEAQQDKSGLPNDRFSAERPEGSISTLTIQRTEQRDSAMYRCASSLRLATLYNEQFFGPGTRLTVL.

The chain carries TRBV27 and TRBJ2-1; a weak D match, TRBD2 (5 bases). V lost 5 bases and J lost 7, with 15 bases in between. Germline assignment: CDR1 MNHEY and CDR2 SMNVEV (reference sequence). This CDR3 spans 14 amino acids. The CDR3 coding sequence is TGTGCCAGCAGTATGTCGGGGTTGGGTAATGAGCAGTTCTTC. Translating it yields CASSMSGLGNEQFF.

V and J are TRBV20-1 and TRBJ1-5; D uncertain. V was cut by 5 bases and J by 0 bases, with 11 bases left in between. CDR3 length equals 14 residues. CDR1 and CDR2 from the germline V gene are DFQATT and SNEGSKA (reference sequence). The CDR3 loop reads CSAVSGPSNQPQHF. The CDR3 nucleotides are TGCAGTGCTGTCAGTGGACCTAGCAATCAGCCCCAGCATTTT.

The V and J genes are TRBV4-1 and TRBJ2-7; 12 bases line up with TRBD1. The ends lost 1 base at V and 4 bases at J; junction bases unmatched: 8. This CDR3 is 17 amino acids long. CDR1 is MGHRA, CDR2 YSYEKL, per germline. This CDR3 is CASSQAPRDRGPYEQYF. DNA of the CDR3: TGCGCCAGCAGCCAAGCTCCCCGGGACAGGGGGCCTTACGAGCAGTACTTC.

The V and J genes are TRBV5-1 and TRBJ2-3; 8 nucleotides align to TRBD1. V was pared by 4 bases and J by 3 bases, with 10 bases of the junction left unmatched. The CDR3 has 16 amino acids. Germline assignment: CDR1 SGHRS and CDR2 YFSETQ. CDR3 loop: CASSVPTGGSTDTQYF. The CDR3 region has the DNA TGCGCCAGCAGCGTACCAACAGGGGGTTCGACAGATACGCAGTATTTT.

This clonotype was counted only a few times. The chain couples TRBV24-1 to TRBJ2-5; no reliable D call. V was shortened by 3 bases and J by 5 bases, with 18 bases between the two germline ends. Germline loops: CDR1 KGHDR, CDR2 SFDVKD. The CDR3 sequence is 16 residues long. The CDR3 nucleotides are TGTGCCACCAGTGATCAGACCGGGTCTAGTCCGGAGACCCAGTACTTC. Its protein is CATSDQTGSSPETQYF.

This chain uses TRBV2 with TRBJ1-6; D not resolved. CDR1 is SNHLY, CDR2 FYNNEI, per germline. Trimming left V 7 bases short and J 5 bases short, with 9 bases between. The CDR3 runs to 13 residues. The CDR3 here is CASILIDNSPLHF. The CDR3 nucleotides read TGTGCCAGCATCCTAATCGATAATTCACCCCTCCACTTT.

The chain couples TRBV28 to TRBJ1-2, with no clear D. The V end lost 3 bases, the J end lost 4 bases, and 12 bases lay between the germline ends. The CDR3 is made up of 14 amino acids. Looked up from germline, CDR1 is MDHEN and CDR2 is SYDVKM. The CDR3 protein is CASSFAAGGYGYTF. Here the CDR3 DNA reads TGTGCCAGCAGTTTCGCCGCGGGCGGCTATGGCTACACCTTC.

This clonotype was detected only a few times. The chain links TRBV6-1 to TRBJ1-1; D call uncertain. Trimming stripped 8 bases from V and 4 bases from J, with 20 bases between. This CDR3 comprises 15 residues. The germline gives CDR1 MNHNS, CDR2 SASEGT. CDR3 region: CASSLGPGAGTEAFF. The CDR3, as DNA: TGTGCCAGCTCTCTTGGCCCAGGTGCGGGCACTGAAGCTTTCTTT.